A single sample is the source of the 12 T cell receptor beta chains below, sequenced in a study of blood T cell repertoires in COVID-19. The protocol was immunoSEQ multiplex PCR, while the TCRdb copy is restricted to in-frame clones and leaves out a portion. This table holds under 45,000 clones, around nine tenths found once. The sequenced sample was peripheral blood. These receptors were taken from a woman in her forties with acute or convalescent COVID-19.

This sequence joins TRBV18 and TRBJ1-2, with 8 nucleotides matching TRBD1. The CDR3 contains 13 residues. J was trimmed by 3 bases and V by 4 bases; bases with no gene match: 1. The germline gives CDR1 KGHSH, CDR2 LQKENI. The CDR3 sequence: CASSQGQDYGYTF. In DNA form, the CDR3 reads TGTGCCAGCTCACAGGGACAGGACTATGGCTACACCTTC.

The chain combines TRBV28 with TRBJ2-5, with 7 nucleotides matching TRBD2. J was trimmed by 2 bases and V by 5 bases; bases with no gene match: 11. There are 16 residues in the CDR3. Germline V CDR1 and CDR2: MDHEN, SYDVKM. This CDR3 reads CASSGEGPPLQETQYF. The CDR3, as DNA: TGTGCCAGCAGTGGGGAGGGCCCGCCGCTTCAAGAGACCCAGTACTTC.

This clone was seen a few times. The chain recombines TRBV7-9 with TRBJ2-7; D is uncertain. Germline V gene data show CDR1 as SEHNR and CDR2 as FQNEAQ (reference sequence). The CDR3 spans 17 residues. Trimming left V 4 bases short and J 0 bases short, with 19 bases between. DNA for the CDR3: TGTGCCAGCAGCTCTGTACCCCGGTTTCCGAGCTCCTACGAGCAGTACTTC. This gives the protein CASSSVPRFPSSYEQYF.

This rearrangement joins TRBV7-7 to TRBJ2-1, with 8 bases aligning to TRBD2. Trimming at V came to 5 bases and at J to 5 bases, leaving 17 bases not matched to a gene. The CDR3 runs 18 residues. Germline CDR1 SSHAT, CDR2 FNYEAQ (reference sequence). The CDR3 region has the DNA TGTGCCAGCAGCCCCGGGGTAGCGGGGTCGACTAGGGACAATGAGCAGTTCTTC. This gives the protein CASSPGVAGSTRDNEQFF.

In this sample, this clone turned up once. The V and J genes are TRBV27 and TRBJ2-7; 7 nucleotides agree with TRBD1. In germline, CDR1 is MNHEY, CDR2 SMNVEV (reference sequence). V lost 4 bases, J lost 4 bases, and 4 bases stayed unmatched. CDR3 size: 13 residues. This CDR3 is CASSSGGRYEQYF. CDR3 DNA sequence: TGTGCCAGCAGTTCAGGGGGTCGGTACGAGCAGTACTTC.

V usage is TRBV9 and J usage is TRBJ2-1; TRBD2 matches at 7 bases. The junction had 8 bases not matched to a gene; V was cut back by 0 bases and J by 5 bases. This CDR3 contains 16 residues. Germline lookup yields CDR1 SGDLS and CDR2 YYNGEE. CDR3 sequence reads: CASSVVAAGRNNEQFF. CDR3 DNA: TGTGCCAGCAGCGTAGTAGCAGCGGGAAGAAACAATGAGCAGTTCTTC.

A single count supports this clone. CDR3 residues: CASSRDRLDQPQHF. DNA for the CDR3: TGTGCCAGCTCAAGGGACAGGTTGGATCAGCCCCAGCATTTT. The chain recombines TRBV27 with TRBJ1-5, with TRBD1 matching over 8 bases. CDR3 length: 14 residues. Germline CDR1 is MNHEY and CDR2 is SMNVEV (reference sequence). V lost 8 bases to trimming and J lost 5 bases; unmatched junction nucleotides: 8.

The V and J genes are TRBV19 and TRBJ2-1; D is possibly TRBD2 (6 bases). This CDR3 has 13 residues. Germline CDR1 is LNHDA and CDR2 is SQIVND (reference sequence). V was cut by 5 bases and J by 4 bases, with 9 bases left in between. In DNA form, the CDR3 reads TGTGCCAGTAGTCTGGACTATTACAATGAGCAGTTCTTC. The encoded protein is CASSLDYYNEQFF.

CDR3 amino acids: CATSSGGVYGYTF. The CDR3 DNA sequence: TGTGCCACCAGCAGCGGGGGGGTCTATGGCTACACCTTC. The rearrangement joins TRBV15 to TRBJ1-2; D possibly corresponds to TRBD1 (5 bases). Per the germline V gene, CDR1 is LNHNV and CDR2 is YYDKDF (reference sequence). The CDR3 totals 13 residues. V lost 3 bases and J 4 bases, leaving 9 bases between the germline ends.

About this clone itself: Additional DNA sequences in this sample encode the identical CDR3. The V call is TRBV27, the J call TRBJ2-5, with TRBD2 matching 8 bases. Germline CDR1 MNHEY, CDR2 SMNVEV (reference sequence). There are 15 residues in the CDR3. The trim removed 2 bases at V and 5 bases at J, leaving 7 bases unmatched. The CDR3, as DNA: TGTGCCAGCAGTTTACGGGACGGGAGGGGGGAGACCCAGTACTTC. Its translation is CASSLRDGRGETQYF.

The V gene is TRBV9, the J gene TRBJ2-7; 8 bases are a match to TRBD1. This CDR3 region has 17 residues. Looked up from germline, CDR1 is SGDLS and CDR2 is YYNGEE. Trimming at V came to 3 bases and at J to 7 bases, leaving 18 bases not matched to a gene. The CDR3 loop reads CASSAESYRGNLGEQYF. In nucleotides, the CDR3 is TGTGCCAGCAGCGCCGAATCATACAGGGGGAATCTGGGTGAGCAGTACTTC.

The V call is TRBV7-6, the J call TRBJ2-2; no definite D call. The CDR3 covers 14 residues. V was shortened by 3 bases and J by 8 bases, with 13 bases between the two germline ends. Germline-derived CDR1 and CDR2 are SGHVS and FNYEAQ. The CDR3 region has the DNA TGTGCCAGCAGCTTTACAGTCGTTGGGGGGGAGCTGTTTTTT. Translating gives CASSFTVVGGELFF.